This T cell receptor beta chain was sequenced during a study of T cell responses to AZD1222 COVID-19 vaccine. General study findings and limits: There were vaccine-associated CD4 TCRs across spike, dominant at 160-218 and 743-854. Clonal diversity was possibly underestimated; the donors were predominantly white British and more often female.

V lost 8 bases, J lost 6 bases, and 12 bases lay in between. The CDR3 contains 12 residues. From germline, CDR1 is MNHEY and CDR2 SMNVEV (reference sequence). The assay was immunoSEQ multiplex PCR, and TCRdb's table has in-frame clones only and misses some. In the table there are about 140,000 clones, approximately 90% of which are singletons. Comments on this clone: The antigen is undetermined.

This chain connects TRBV27 to TRBJ2-3; weak D call: TRBD1 (6 bases). The sequences come from peripheral blood, collected on day 0 of AZD1222 vaccination. The origin of this receptor is an adult in good health. CDR3 protein: CASAWGHDTQYF. CDR3 bases: TGTGCCAGCGCCTGGGGGCACGATACGCAGTATTTT.